The next 7 T cell receptor beta chains were all read from a single sample in a study of T cells in Graves' hyperthyroidism and ophthalmopathy. TCR beta CDR3 sequences were amplified from RNA transcripts. The HTBI set primed first-round TCR CDR3 RT-PCR. TCRdb re-analysed the multiplex PCR reads in MiXCR, keeping a single row per CDR3 protein. The sample comprises about 740,000 distinct CDR3 sequences, about 14% of which are singletons, and 10% rests with the top ten. Source material: blood. Every receptor here comes from a woman aged 18 to 35 with Graves' hyperthyroidism.

This clonotype was seen a few times. The chain has TRBV14 and TRBJ2-7; maybe TRBD2 (6 bases). This CDR3 is built from 13 residues. Deletions cut 5 bases from V and 0 bases from J, with 8 bases between. Looked up from germline, CDR1 is SGHDN and CDR2 is FVKESK. The CDR3 DNA sequence: TGTGCCAGCAGCTGGGACTTCTCCTACGAGCAGTACTTC. Protein: CASSWDFSYEQYF.

Many counts were recorded for this clonotype. V and J are TRBV30 and TRBJ2-7; 9 nucleotides match TRBD2. The CDR3 totals 14 residues. Germline lookup yields CDR1 GTSNPN and CDR2 SVGIG (reference sequence). Trimming took 4 bases from V and 6 from J; bases not matched to a gene: 10. The CDR3 is CAWKLGLALSEQYF. The CDR3 DNA reads TGTGCCTGGAAGCTGGGACTAGCCCTTAGCGAGCAGTACTTC. Combining the CDR3 with reference TRBV30 and TRBJ2-7 gives the whole variable domain SQTIHQWPATLVQPVGSPLSLECTVEGTSNPNLYWYRQAAGRGLQLLFYSVGIGQISSEVPQNLSASRPQDRQFILSSKKLLLSDSGFYLCAWKLGLALSEQYFGPGTRLTVT.

With respect to this clonotype: One base away lies a much larger clone, so this may be a sequencing read error. The J gene is TRBJ2-1, the V gene TRBV12-3 or TRBV12-4; 7 nucleotides agree with TRBD2. The CDR3 has 15 residues. The V segment lost 2 bases and the J segment 8 bases; nucleotides outside the gene matches: 9. The CDR3 sequence is CASSLPGGRDHEQFF. DNA of the CDR3: TGTGCCAGCAGTTTACCCGGGGGGAGGGACCATGAGCAGTTCTTC.

This sequence joins TRBV29-1 and TRBJ2-1; TRBD1 matches at 8 bases. This CDR3 is 15 amino acids long. The trim removed 0 bases at V and 5 bases at J, leaving 6 bases unmatched. Per the germline V gene, CDR1 is SQVTM and CDR2 is ANQGSEA. Written as DNA, the CDR3 is TGCAGCGTTGAAGAAGCAGGGGGCGCCCACAATGAGCAGTTCTTC. This gives the protein CSVEEAGGAHNEQFF.

The sample holds a few counts of this clonotype. The rearrangement uses TRBV20-1 and TRBJ1-6, with 9 bases aligning to TRBD1. The CDR3 is 16 amino acids. The V gene's germline CDR1 is DFQATT and CDR2 SNEGSKA (reference sequence). J was trimmed by 10 bases and V by 1 base; bases with no gene match: 11. CDR3 sequence reads: CSARVGTGRLVSPLHF. CDR3 DNA: TGCAGTGCTAGAGTCGGGACAGGGAGATTGGTATCACCCCTCCACTTT.

The table lists this clonotype with a few counts. The V call is TRBV5-1, the J call TRBJ2-7, with 14 bases identical to TRBD2. The CDR3 is 18 amino acids. V trimming: 2 bases; J trimming: 8 bases; junction bases outside the gene matches: 15. Germline CDR1 reads SGHRS; CDR2 reads YFSETQ. The chain's CDR3 is CASSLFNKGLAGVSQQYF. CDR3 coding DNA: TGCGCCAGCAGCTTATTCAACAAGGGACTAGCGGGAGTTTCCCAGCAGTACTTC.

In this sample, this clonotype turned up many times. The chain couples TRBV20-1 to TRBJ2-7, with D uncertain. From germline, CDR1 is DFQATT and CDR2 SNEGSKA (reference sequence). V gave up 3 bases and J gave up 5 bases, with 5 bases separating them. CDR3 length: 10 amino acids. For the CDR3, the DNA is TGCAGTGCTAGGTCGGACGAGCAGTACTTC. Its translation: CSARSDEQYF.